This T cell receptor (beta chain) appears in the sequencing data of a study of T cell clonotyping in hematopoietic cell transplantation (dated by TCRdb to the early 2020s). Background for the entire study: Pretransplant recipient samples were obtained after cytoreduction. A total of some 140 blood samples were gathered in the study from around 40 consecutive transplant recipients along with their related donors. Recruitment of patients was conducted between 2015 and January 2017, and follow-up was continued until late 2020 or death. The full study reports these points: The sample size was limited, and because cells were not sorted, the contributions of CD4 and CD8 repertoires could not be separated. Recipient TCR diversity fell after transplant, with pathologically expanded clonotypes rising progressively from day 30 to day 180. Broader posttransplant TCR repertoire diversity was predicted by donor and pretransplant recipient Inverse Simpson Index values. Just a small fraction of recipient repertoires overlapped with donor repertoires, and more than 97% appeared de novo at the given depth.

As to this clone: Its antigen is currently not known. Per-nucleotide qualities are absent, and no much larger clonotype sits a single base away.

The immunoSEQ assay, a bias-controlled multiplex PCR using V- and J-specific primers, was used to amplify TCR beta CDR3 regions from genomic DNA. In a second PCR step, the CDR3 amplicons were tagged with a proprietary barcode plus Illumina adapter sequences. CDR3 libraries were sequenced on an Illumina MiSeq instrument. In the original analysis: immunoSEQ Analyzer 3.0 was used for export and quality control, with R Bioconductor and Immunarch used for downstream analyses. Repertoire metrics were calculated using only productive rearrangements within the normalized downsampled data set. Pathologically expanded clonotypes were defined as those larger than 5 templates in the normalized cohort. The Inverse Simpson Index served as the measure of repertoire diversity. CMV-specificity analyses were carried out on the non-normalized data set to capture all clonotypes. TCRdb retrieved this table from immuneACCESS and kept in-frame rearrangements only. Not all clones are present; in checked studies, unresolved V genes account for under half, and no reason is known for the remainder. D and trimming were read from the DNA, whereas the V and J calls and clone size are those reported in that table. The sample table shows about 20,000 clones, and roughly 88% are seen once. Around 7.7% of the sample lies in the top ten.

In the paper's terms, the time point label means: recipient sample about 28 days before transplant, after cytoreduction. Recipient blood was collected about 28 days before transplant and at days 30, 100 and 180 after transplant. Nuclei Lysis Solution was used to extract genomic DNA from fresh or cryopreserved unfractionated peripheral blood mononuclear cells. From V the trimming removes 6 bases and from J it removes 7 bases, while the gene matches leave 12 bases of the junction unaccounted for. CDR1 and CDR2 are read off the germline V gene as MNHEY and SVGAGI. The CDR3 numbers 15 residues from cysteine through phenylalanine. Kept here is only the CDR3 DNA, which spans 45 bases and is read in frame from base 1.

The TCR comes from a man over 45 with acute myeloid leukemia. Some clones in this sample may be carry-over from other donors' samples. The sample was peripheral blood mononuclear cells, taken before stem cell transplant. The rearranged chain carries TRBV6-5 and TRBJ1-2, with 9 junctional bases fitting TRBD1. Read as DNA, the sequence is TGTGCCAGCAGCCGCGCGTCCCGGGACAGGGTTGGCTACACCTTC. It is translated as CASSRASRDRVGYTF.